The T cell receptor (beta chain) under discussion was sequenced for a study of intratumoral heterogeneity in liver cancer. Regarding the research as a whole: Across the full approximately 14-patient cohort, most patients were male and a median age of approximately 63 years was recorded. To examine intratumor heterogeneity, the study integrated RNA-seq, DNA sequencing, TCR-seq and SNP array data obtained from multiple regions of hepatocellular carcinoma specimens. Of the roughly 71 multiregional samples collected from 15 or so HCC patients in the overall cohort, 51 were tumoral regions and some 20 were adjacent nontumoral regions.

Samples labelled H came from distinct, geographically separated regions of the hepatocellular carcinoma nodule. Every patient had early-stage hepatocellular carcinoma and went to surgical resection without receiving any prior therapy. No macroscopic evidence of necrosis or hemorrhage was present in the sampled areas. In a couple of patients, TCR sequencing (ImmunoSeq) was performed on multiple regions. Each frozen resection tissue sample was taken at least 1 cm away from every other sample. Genomic DNA was isolated from bulk tissue with the DNeasy blood and tissue kit. TCR beta chain CDR3 regions were sequenced from genomic DNA using the immunoSEQ assay. Rearranged VDJ segments were amplified with primers that anneal to V and J segments. As for the original processing: Clonality and richness metrics were computed with the ImmunoSeq Analyzer software. Clones with differential abundance between regions were identified with Fisher's exact test combined with a beta-binomial method for additional stringency. TCRdb obtained this table from immuneACCESS and retained in-frame rearrangements with V and J assigned. These tables miss some clones; where compared with another copy, unresolved V genes account for less than half of the shortfall, and the remainder is unexplained. The V and J calls and clone size come from that table; D and trimming were worked out from the DNA. Counted in this sample were about 6,200 clones; about 71% of them appeared once. The biggest ten clones account for around 40% of the sample.

A note on this clone: This clone's antigen is unknown. No base quality information exists; no much larger clone differs at one position.

V loses 1 base of germline sequence and J loses 8 bases, and the interval between the two ends is 8 bases. The CDR3 contains 11 residues, cysteine and phenylalanine counted. The entry retains the CDR3 DNA only, 33 bases that are in frame from base 1. The germline V gene (reference sequence) supplies CDR1 GTSNPN and CDR2 SVGIG. Beyond this particular receptor, the publication reports: In each sequenced patient, tumor region a showed significantly more unique T-cell clonal expansions than tumor region b. Within each of the two sequenced patients, overall T cell clonality showed no significant difference between tumor regions. RNA-seq-based estimates of regional differences in tumor-infiltrating lymphocyte burden were reportedly confirmed by TCR sequencing. Limitations acknowledged by the authors included a relatively low number of patients and under-sampled representation of tumor-infiltrating lymphocytes.

Source: tumor tissue, taken before any cancer treatment. The chain employs TRBV30 and TRBJ1-2; too little of a D gene remains to name it. The receptor comes from a woman aged 70-85 years with hepatocellular carcinoma. The sequenced DNA is TGTGCCTGGAGTGGAGCCCCGGGCTACACCTTC. Protein translation: CAWSGAPGYTF.